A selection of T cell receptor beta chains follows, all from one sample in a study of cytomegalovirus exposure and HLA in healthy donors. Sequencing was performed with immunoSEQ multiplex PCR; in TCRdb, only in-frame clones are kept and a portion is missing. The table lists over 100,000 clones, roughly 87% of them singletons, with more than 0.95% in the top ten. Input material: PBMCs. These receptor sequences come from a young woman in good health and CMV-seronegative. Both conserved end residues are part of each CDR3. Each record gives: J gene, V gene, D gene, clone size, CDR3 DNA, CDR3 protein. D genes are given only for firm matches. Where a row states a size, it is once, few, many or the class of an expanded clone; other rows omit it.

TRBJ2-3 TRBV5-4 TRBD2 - TGTGCCAGCAGCTTGGGTCCAGCGGGGGGGCCTAGCACAGATACGCAGTATTTT CASSLGPAGGPSTDTQYF
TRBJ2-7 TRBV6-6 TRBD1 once TGTGCCAGCAGTTACAGGGGAACAGGGGTGAACGAGCAGTACTTC CASSYRGTGVNEQYF
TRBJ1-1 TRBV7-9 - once TGTGCCAGCAGCTCCTGGGGGACTGAGAACACTGAAGCTTTCTTT CASSSWGTENTEAFF
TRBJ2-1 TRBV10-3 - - TGTGCCATCAGTGAGCCCGGGATCTACAATGAGCAGTTCTTC CAISEPGIYNEQFF
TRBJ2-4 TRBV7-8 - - TGTGCCAGCAGCTTAGTTGCGGACTCTCTAGCCAAAAACATTCAGTACTTC CASSLVADSLAKNIQYF
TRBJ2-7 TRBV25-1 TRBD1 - TGTGCCAGCAGTGAACGGGACAGGGGGCAGGACGAGCAGTACTTC CASSERDRGQDEQYF
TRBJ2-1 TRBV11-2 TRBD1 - TGTGCCAGCAGCCTATGGGGACAGGGACTGTACAATGAGCAGTTCTTC CASSLWGQGLYNEQFF
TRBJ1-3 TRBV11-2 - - TGTGCCAGCAGCTTATGGGGAGGCTCTGGAAACACCATATATTTT CASSLWGGSGNTIYF
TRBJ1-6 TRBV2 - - TGTGCCAGCAGTGAAGGTGGGCAGAGCTCCTATAATTCACCCCTCCACTTT CASSEGGQSSYNSPLHF
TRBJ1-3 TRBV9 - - TGTGCCAGCAGCTTGGCCCCGGGGTCCGGAAACACCATATATTTT CASSLAPGSGNTIYF
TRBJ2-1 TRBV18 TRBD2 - TGTGCCAGCTCACCAGCGGGGGGGGCCTACAATGAGCAGTTCTTC CASSPAGGAYNEQFF
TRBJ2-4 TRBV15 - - TGTGCCACCAGCAGCCCGGGGTCAGGGAGGAACATTCAGTACTTC CATSSPGSGRNIQYF
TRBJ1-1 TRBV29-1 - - TGCAGCGCGGTGGAGGGCGGGAACACTGAAGCTTTCTTT CSAVEGGNTEAFF
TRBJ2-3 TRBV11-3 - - TGTGCCAGCAGCTCTAGGACGGCCGACAGTACGCAGTATTTT CASSSRTADSTQYF
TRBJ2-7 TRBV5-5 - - TGTGCCAGCAGCTTAATTGCAGGGACCTACGAGCAGTACTTC CASSLIAGTYEQYF
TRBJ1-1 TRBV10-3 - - TGTGCCATCAGTGAGTCTCCAATTGTGAACACTGAAGCTTTCTTT CAISESPIVNTEAFF
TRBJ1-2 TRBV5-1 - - TGCGCCAGCAGCGACCCGGGACAAGGCGTCTATGGCTACACCTTC CASSDPGQGVYGYTF
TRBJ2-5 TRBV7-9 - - TGTGCCAGCAGCTTCTTACAGGGAACGGCAGAGACCCAGTACTTC CASSFLQGTAETQYF
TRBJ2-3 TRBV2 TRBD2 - TGTGCCAGCAGGCGGACTAGCGGGGGGGAGGGCGCAGATACGCAGTATTTT CASRRTSGGEGADTQYF
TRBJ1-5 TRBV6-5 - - TGTGCCAGCACCCGGACAACTGGCGGCAATCAGCCCCAGCATTTT CASTRTTGGNQPQHF
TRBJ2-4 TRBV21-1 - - TGTGCCAGCAGCAGTTATCGGAGCCCCAAAAACATTCAGTACTTC CASSSYRSPKNIQYF
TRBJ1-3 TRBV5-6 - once TGTGCCAGCAGCTTGGATGGGCTGCCTGGAAACACCATATATTTT CASSLDGLPGNTIYF